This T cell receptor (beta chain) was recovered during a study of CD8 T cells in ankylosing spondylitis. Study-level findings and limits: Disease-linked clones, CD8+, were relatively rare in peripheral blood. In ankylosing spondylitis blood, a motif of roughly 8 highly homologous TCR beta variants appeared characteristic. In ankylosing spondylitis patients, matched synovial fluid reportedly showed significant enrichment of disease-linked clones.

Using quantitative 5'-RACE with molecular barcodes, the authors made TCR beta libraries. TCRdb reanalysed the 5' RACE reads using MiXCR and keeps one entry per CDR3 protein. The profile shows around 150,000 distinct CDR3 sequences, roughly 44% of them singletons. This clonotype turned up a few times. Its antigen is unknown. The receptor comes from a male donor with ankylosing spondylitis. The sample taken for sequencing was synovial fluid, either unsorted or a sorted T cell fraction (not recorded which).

The DNA of the CDR3 is TGCGCCAGCAGCCAGGGCATACAGGGGTCTGGGGCCAACGTCCTGACTTTC. Translation gives CASSQGIQGSGANVLTF. This sequence joins TRBV4-3 and TRBJ2-6; 7 nucleotides match TRBD1. Trimming took 3 bases from V and 1 from J; bases not matched to a gene: 6. Germline CDR1 and CDR2: LGHNA and YSLEER. The CDR3 has 17 amino acids.